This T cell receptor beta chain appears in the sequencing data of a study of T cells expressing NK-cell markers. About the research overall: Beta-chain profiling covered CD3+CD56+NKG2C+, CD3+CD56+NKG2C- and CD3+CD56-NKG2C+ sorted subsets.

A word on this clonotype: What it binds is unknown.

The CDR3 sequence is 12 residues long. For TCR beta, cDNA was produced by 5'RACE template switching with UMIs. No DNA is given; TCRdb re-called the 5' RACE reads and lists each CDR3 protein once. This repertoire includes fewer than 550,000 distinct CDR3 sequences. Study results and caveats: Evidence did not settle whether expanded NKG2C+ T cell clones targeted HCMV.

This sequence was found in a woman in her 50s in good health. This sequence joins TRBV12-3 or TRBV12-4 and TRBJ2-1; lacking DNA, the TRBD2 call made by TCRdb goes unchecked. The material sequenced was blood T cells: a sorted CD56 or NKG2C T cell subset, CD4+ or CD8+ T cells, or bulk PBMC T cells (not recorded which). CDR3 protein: CASTGIRYEQFF.